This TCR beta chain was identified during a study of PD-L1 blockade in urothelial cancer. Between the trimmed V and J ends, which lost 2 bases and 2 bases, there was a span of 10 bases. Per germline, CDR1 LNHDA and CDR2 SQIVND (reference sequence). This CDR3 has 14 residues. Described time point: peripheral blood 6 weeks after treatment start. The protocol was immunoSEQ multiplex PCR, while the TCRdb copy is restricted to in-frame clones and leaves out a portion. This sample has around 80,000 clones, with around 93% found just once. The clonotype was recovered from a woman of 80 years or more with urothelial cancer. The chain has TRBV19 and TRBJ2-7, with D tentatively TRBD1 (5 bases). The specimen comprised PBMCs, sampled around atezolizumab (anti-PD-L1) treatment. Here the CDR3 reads CASSIRGTPYEQYF. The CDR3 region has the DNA TGTGCCAGTAGTATAAGGGGAACTCCCTACGAGCAGTACTTC.